Listed here are 27 T cell receptor beta chains from one sample, sequenced in a study of shared clonotypes between healthy human individuals. Clones were sequenced by immunoSEQ multiplex PCR, and TCRdb holds only the in-frame ones, with some missing. The table has some 2,500,000 clones, under 95% seen once. The sample consisted of naive CD4+ T cells from PBMCs. Subset here: CD45RA+ positively selected. The receptors derive from a man aged 18 to 30 in good health. Some clones in this sample may be carry-over from other donors' samples.

This chain links TRBV28 with TRBJ1-2; no reliable D call. V lost 2 bases, J lost 2 bases, and 15 bases lay in between. From germline, CDR1 is MDHEN and CDR2 SYDVKM. The CDR3 spans 16 residues. The DNA for the CDR3 is TGTGCCAGCAGTTTAGGCGCCCTATCGGGGAACTATGGCTACACCTTC. Protein product: CASSLGALSGNYGYTF.

The CDR3 nucleotides read TGTGCCAGCAGCCCAACCATAGAACTTGAGCAGTTCTTC. Translation: CASSPTIELEQFF. The rearrangement joins TRBV5-4 to TRBJ2-1; no clear D. Germline loops: CDR1 SGHNT, CDR2 YYREEE (reference sequence). The CDR3 is 13 residues long. V dropped 4 bases and J dropped 9 bases, with 14 bases sitting between them. Full variable domain (rest looked up from reference TRBV5-4 and TRBJ2-1): ETGVTQSPTHLIKTRGQQVTLRCSSQSGHNTVSWYQQALGQGPQFIFQYYREEENGRGNFPPRFSGLQFPNYSSELNVNALELDDSALYLCASSPTIELEQFFGPGTRLTVL.

V usage is TRBV5-7 and J usage is TRBJ1-1; 10 positions match TRBD1. TRBV5-7 is recorded as an ORF, its role being uncertain. This CDR3 contains 18 residues. V trimming: 0 bases; J trimming: 0 bases; junction bases outside the gene matches: 8. The CDR3 DNA reads as TGTGCCAGCAGCTTGGGGCCGGGACAGGGGATCATGAACACTGAAGCTTTCTTT. It yields the protein CASSLGPGQGIMNTEAFF.

The sample holds one count of this clone. This chain joins TRBV4-2 and TRBJ1-1; D call uncertain. Germline V gene sequence: CDR1 LGHNA, CDR2 YNFKEQ. V gave up 0 bases and J gave up 1 base, with 12 bases separating them. The CDR3 is 16 residues long. The CDR3: CASSQDRRAANTEAFF. The CDR3 DNA sequence: TGTGCCAGCAGCCAAGATCGAAGGGCCGCGAACACTGAAGCTTTCTTT.

The V gene is TRBV19, the J gene TRBJ2-7; possibly TRBD1 for D (5 bases). This CDR3 has 14 amino acids. The germline V and J ends were trimmed by 6 bases and 3 bases, with 15 bases remaining between them. Germline V lookup: CDR1 LNHDA, CDR2 SQIVND (reference sequence). Written as DNA, the CDR3 is TGTGCCAGTAGCTCACCAGGGCGCGACTACGAGCAGTACTTC. Translated: CASSSPGRDYEQYF. The variable domain in full, completed from reference TRBV19 and TRBJ2-7, reads DGGITQSPKYLFRKEGQNVTLSCEQNLNHDAMYWYRQDPGQGLRLIYYSQIVNDFQKGDIAEGYSVSREKKESFPLTVTSAQKNPTAFYLCASSSPGRDYEQYFGPGTRLTVT.

The J gene is TRBJ2-1, the V gene TRBV19, with TRBD1 identical over 7 bases. Unmatched junction bases numbered 8, after V lost 7 bases and J lost 2 bases. Germline V gives CDR1 LNHDA, CDR2 SQIVND (reference sequence). The CDR3 runs 15 residues. The CDR3 loop reads CASTQGGYPYNEQFF. The DNA for the CDR3 is TGTGCCAGTACCCAAGGGGGCTACCCCTACAATGAGCAGTTCTTC. Looking up the rest from reference TRBV19 and TRBJ2-1 gives the full variable domain: DGGITQSPKYLFRKEGQNVTLSCEQNLNHDAMYWYRQDPGQGLRLIYYSQIVNDFQKGDIAEGYSVSREKKESFPLTVTSAQKNPTAFYLCASTQGGYPYNEQFFGPGTRLTVL.

The chain uses TRBV5-4 and TRBJ2-5, with 11 bases identical to TRBD1. V shed 6 bases and J 3 bases; nucleotides not matched to a gene: 7. From germline, CDR1 is SGHNT and CDR2 YYREEE (reference sequence). The CDR3 runs 15 residues. CDR3 amino acids: CASTSDRGPEETQYF. The CDR3 region has the DNA TGTGCCAGCACTTCGGACAGGGGGCCGGAAGAGACCCAGTACTTC.

The chain couples TRBV27 to TRBJ2-4; 7 bases map to TRBD2. This CDR3 is built from 17 residues. Germline-derived CDR1 and CDR2 are MNHEY and SMNVEV (reference sequence). V was clipped by 1 base and J by 0 bases; unmatched bases: 6. The CDR3 loop reads CASSLWGGDKAKNIQYF. CDR3 DNA sequence: TGTGCCAGCAGTTTATGGGGGGGAGACAAAGCCAAAAACATTCAGTACTTC.

V and J are TRBV9 and TRBJ2-2; TRBD2 aligns across 7 bases. J lost 4 bases, V lost 4 bases, and 7 bases had no gene match. The V gene's germline CDR1 is SGDLS and CDR2 YYNGEE. This CDR3 comprises 15 residues. CDR3 sequence: CASSTQREGTGELFF. In nucleotides, the CDR3 is TGTGCCAGCAGCACTCAGCGGGAAGGCACCGGGGAGCTGTTTTTT.

CDR3 in DNA: TGTGCCAGCAGTTTGCCCAAGGGGTCATGGCATAGCGGGAGGGCAGAAGATACGCAGTATTTT. Translated: CASSLPKGSWHSGRAEDTQYF. The V gene is TRBV28, the J gene TRBJ2-3; 11 positions agree with TRBD2. There are 21 residues in the CDR3. The ends lost 3 bases at V and 5 bases at J; junction bases unmatched: 22. Germline values: CDR1 MDHEN, CDR2 SYDVKM.

The genes are TRBV5-4 and TRBJ1-2; D is perhaps TRBD1 (5 bases). The CDR3 extends over 16 amino acids. V lost 0 bases, J lost 1 base, and 13 bases lay in between. Germline V gene lookup returns CDR1 SGHNT and CDR2 YYREEE (reference sequence). The CDR3 sequence: CASSLGPGLGNYGYTF. CDR3 bases: TGTGCCAGCAGCTTGGGGCCGGGACTTGGTAACTATGGCTACACCTTC.

J is TRBJ2-1 and V is TRBV7-2, with TRBD2 matching over 12 bases. CDR1 is SGHTA, CDR2 FQGNSA, per germline. The CDR3 length is 18 residues. V lost 3 bases to trimming and J lost 7 bases; unmatched junction nucleotides: 13. CDR3 amino acids: CASSFQPNLAGGWNEQFF. The CDR3 DNA reads TGTGCCAGCAGCTTCCAGCCCAATCTAGCGGGAGGGTGGAATGAGCAGTTCTTC.

V is TRBV5-1 and J is TRBJ2-3; TRBD2 matches at 7 bases. In germline, CDR1 is SGHRS, CDR2 YFSETQ. V dropped 4 bases and J dropped 6; count of bases not matched to a gene: 8. The CDR3 totals 14 residues. CDR3 region: CASSLGTTDDTQYF. The DNA for the CDR3 is TGCGCCAGCAGCCTAGGGACTACTGACGATACGCAGTATTTT.

V usage is TRBV5-1 and J usage is TRBJ1-2, with D maybe TRBD1 (5 bases). The V gene lost 6 bases and the J gene lost 0 bases, with 9 bases spanning the gap. In germline, CDR1 is SGHRS, CDR2 YFSETQ. This CDR3 has 13 residues. The CDR3 DNA follows: TGCGCCAGCACACAGGAACCTAACTATGGCTACACCTTC. Residues: CASTQEPNYGYTF.

The rearrangement uses TRBV6-6 and TRBJ2-7; D might be TRBD1 (6 bases). This CDR3 is 15 amino acids long. V gave up 4 bases and J gave up 4 bases, with 17 bases separating them. CDR1 and CDR2 (germline): MNHNY, SVGAGI (reference sequence). The CDR3 protein is CASSSTRQVWYEQYF. CDR3 sequence (DNA): TGTGCCAGCAGTTCCACACGACAGGTTTGGTACGAGCAGTACTTC.

V is TRBV10-3 and J is TRBJ1-4; D is perhaps TRBD1 (6 bases). Trimming removed 4 bases from V and 8 bases from J, with 17 bases in between. Germline V gene sequence: CDR1 ENHRY, CDR2 SYGVKD. CDR3 size: 15 residues. As DNA, the CDR3 is TGTGCCATCAGTGTTGGTAGTGGGGGCAGGGAAAAACTGTTTTTT. Protein sequence: CAISVGSGGREKLFF.

The chain uses TRBV5-4 and TRBJ1-2; 10 bases map to TRBD1. Germline V CDR1 and CDR2: SGHNT, YYREEE (reference sequence). The CDR3 runs to 13 residues. J gave up 11 bases and V 4 bases, and 8 bases lay outside the gene matches. The CDR3 here is CASSGGQGTQYTF. The CDR3 DNA reads TGTGCCAGCAGCGGGGGACAGGGGACCCAGTACACCTTC.

As for this clone: The identical CDR3 is also encoded by other nucleotide sequences in the sample. The chain links TRBV5-4 to TRBJ2-5, with 7 bases fitting TRBD2. Germline-derived CDR1 and CDR2 are SGHNT and YYREEE (reference sequence). The CDR3 loop spans 14 amino acids. V lost 4 bases to trimming and J lost 2 bases; unmatched junction nucleotides: 5. DNA for the CDR3: TGTGCCAGCAGCCTACCGGGGGGTCAAGAGACCCAGTACTTC. The encoded protein is CASSLPGGQETQYF.

The V gene is TRBV6-5, the J gene TRBJ1-3; D is ambiguous. Germline-derived CDR1 and CDR2 are MNHEY and SVGAGI. The CDR3 spans 15 residues. With 5 bases removed from V and 0 bases from J, the gap between germline ends came to 11 bases. Here the CDR3 DNA reads TGTGCCAGCAGTACCCTCGTCGGCTCTGGAAACACCATATATTTT. Its translation is CASSTLVGSGNTIYF.

A remark on this clone: In the same sample, other DNA sequences code for this CDR3. J is TRBJ1-1 and V is TRBV11-2; D gene uncertain. The CDR3 is 12 amino acids. CDR1 and CDR2 (germline): SGHAT, FQNNGV. Trimming pared 2 bases from V and 7 bases from J, leaving 8 bases between. In DNA, the CDR3 is TGTGCCAGCAGCTTAAAAGGGCTTGAAGCTTTCTTT. It encodes CASSLKGLEAFF.

This chain links TRBV4-1 with TRBJ2-7; 7 nucleotides agree with TRBD1. V gave up 2 bases and J gave up 0 bases; unmatched junction bases: 7. Germline CDR1 is MGHRA and CDR2 is YSYEKL. The CDR3 runs to 16 residues. The CDR3 here is CASSQPSTGSSYEQYF. In DNA form, the CDR3 reads TGCGCCAGCAGCCAACCATCGACAGGGAGCTCCTACGAGCAGTACTTC.

The gene calls are TRBV18 and TRBJ1-2, with no clear D. The length of the CDR3 is 16 residues. V was trimmed by 4 bases and J by 2 bases, leaving 17 bases between them. Germline-derived CDR1 and CDR2 are KGHSH and LQKENI. CDR3 in DNA: TGTGCCAGCTCACGAGTTCAGACCCGATTGAACTATGGCTACACCTTC. Amino acid sequence: CASSRVQTRLNYGYTF.

V usage is TRBV18 and J usage is TRBJ1-1; unclear D gene. V was shortened by 0 bases and J by 4 bases, with 21 bases between the two germline ends. This CDR3 is 18 amino acids long. Germline lookup yields CDR1 KGHSH and CDR2 LQKENI. The CDR3 nucleotides are TGTGCCAGCTCACCACCCCTCTACTGGGATACATGGGGCACTGAAGCTTTCTTT. Residues: CASSPPLYWDTWGTEAFF.

This clone was seen once. CDR3 DNA: TGTGCCAGCAGGGGGCTGACAGGGGGAGGCTACACCTTC. Translating gives CASRGLTGGGYTF. The genes are TRBV6-1 and TRBJ1-2; TRBD1 matches at 9 bases. From germline, CDR1 is MNHNS and CDR2 SASEGT. Germline trimming cut 6 bases from V and 8 bases from J; bases unmatched to any gene: 7. The CDR3 is 13 residues long.

V usage is TRBV18 and J usage is TRBJ2-7; the D call may be TRBD1 or TRBD2 (5 bases each). CDR1 and CDR2 from the germline V gene are KGHSH and LQKENI. V dropped 4 bases and J dropped 1 base, with 11 bases sitting between them. The CDR3 loop spans 14 amino acids. The DNA of the CDR3 is TGTGCCAGCTCACACGGGACCGAATCCTACGAGCAGTACTTC. Translation gives CASSHGTESYEQYF.

The chain is built from TRBV30 and TRBJ2-1, with D hard to call. Trimming took off 4 bases at V and 8 bases at J, with 9 bases between the two ends. From germline, CDR1 is GTSNPN and CDR2 SVGIG (reference sequence). There are 11 residues in the CDR3. As DNA, the CDR3 is TGTGCCTGGACTATCGAAGATGAGCAGTTCTTC. Translation: CAWTIEDEQFF.

Points on this clone: The sample carries other DNA sequences with the same CDR3. This rearrangement joins TRBV5-1 to TRBJ2-1, with 10 bases lining up with TRBD2. Germline V lookup: CDR1 SGHRS, CDR2 YFSETQ. Trimming at V came to 6 bases and at J to 4 bases, leaving 7 bases not matched to a gene. CDR3 length equals 15 residues. CDR3 coding DNA: TGCGCCAGCACCCTGCTAGCGGGAGCGTACAATGAGCAGTTCTTC. Translation gives CASTLLAGAYNEQFF.